A selection of T cell receptor beta chains follows, all from one sample in a study of radiotherapy plus CTLA-4 blockade in lung cancer. TCRdb keeps only in-frame clones here, not all; method: immunoSEQ multiplex PCR. The sample lists about 68,000 clones; roughly 78% were seen once. The sequenced sample was peripheral blood, obtained from a patient treated with radiotherapy plus ipilimumab. These receptor sequences come from a human donor with non-small cell lung cancer who had a complete response to radiotherapy plus ipilimumab. Both conserved end residues are trimmed from each CDR3. The D gene is left open where the match is weak.

J gene,V gene,D gene,CDR3 protein
TRBJ2-1,TRBV5-1,TRBD2,ASSLESSGHNEQF
TRBJ2-1,TRBV7-9,.,ASSRTDNEQF
TRBJ2-1,TRBV11-2,.,ASSLDQGSSYNEQF
TRBJ2-2,TRBV27,TRBD1,ASSSDRGNTGELF
TRBJ1-2,TRBV10-2,TRBD1,ASSQPGTEPFREGYT
TRBJ2-1,TRBV5-1,TRBD1,ASGFDRVDNEQF
TRBJ1-1,TRBV21-1,.,ASSSRGP
TRBJ1-2,TRBV7-9,.,ASSLEAGNNYGYT
TRBJ2-3,TRBV4-1,.,ASSERGQGDTQY
TRBJ2-2,TRBV9,TRBD2,ASSFGTSATGELF
TRBJ1-1,TRBV27,TRBD1,ASSSPQRQGWNTEAF
TRBJ2-7,TRBV6-5,TRBD1,ASSGPGQGKVQY
TRBJ2-2,TRBV7-6,.,ASSLEGGENTGELF
TRBJ1-3,TRBV7-9,.,ASSLQGIGNTIY
TRBJ2-7,TRBV5-5,TRBD1,ASSFGQGAVEQY
TRBJ2-1,TRBV10-1,.,ASSENWGDEQF
TRBJ2-7,TRBV6-5,TRBD2,ASSRGGPDEQY
TRBJ2-2,TRBV30,TRBD2,AWSVLSGGGTGELF
TRBJ1-2,TRBV19,.,ASSIRQSQTNYGYT
TRBJ2-6,TRBV6-5,.,ASTISSGANVLT
TRBJ2-1,TRBV4-1,.,ASSQSGIGYNEQF
TRBJ1-4,TRBV20-1,.,SAVKSEKLF
TRBJ1-5,TRBV18,TRBD1,ASSPSQGTNSNQPQH
TRBJ1-5,TRBV7-8,.,ASSWVGSNQPQH
TRBJ1-2,TRBV11-2,TRBD1,ASSPDRGYGYT
TRBJ2-5,TRBV19,.,ASSIQETQY
TRBJ2-5,TRBV10-1,TRBD2,ASSSGTSMETQY
TRBJ2-2,TRBV7-8,TRBD2,ASSSTSGDGTGELF
TRBJ1-2,TRBV4-3,.,ASSQGKNRDHYGYT
TRBJ2-5,TRBV5-6,.,ASSFVAGRETQY
TRBJ2-5,TRBV11-3,.,ASSLVGGETQY
TRBJ1-2,TRBV4-2,.,ASSQGGGYT
TRBJ2-4,TRBV19,.,ASSITENAKNIQY
TRBJ1-1,TRBV12-5,TRBD1,ASAKDRGETEAF
TRBJ2-2,TRBV2,TRBD2,ASSGRETGELF
TRBJ2-5,TRBV7-8,.,ASTMSREETQY
TRBJ2-5,TRBV19,.,ASSMGGRGHWETQY
TRBJ1-1,TRBV9,TRBD1,ASSGRQGGMNTEAF
TRBJ2-2,TRBV7-2,.,ASSPGTNTGELF
TRBJ1-5,TRBV4-1,.,ASSERTLGNQPQH
TRBJ2-3,TRBV27,TRBD2,ASTEQGLGTQY
TRBJ2-1,TRBV5-1,.,ASSLEPLRSSSYNEQF
TRBJ2-5,TRBV14,.,ASSQDRVAETQY
TRBJ1-5,TRBV30,.,AWSSGGRNQPQH
TRBJ2-4,TRBV7-9,.,ASSLNGGLKNIQY
TRBJ2-3,TRBV30,.,AWSPTDTQY
TRBJ2-3,TRBV19,TRBD1,ASSIGTELTDTQY
TRBJ1-6,TRBV11-2,TRBD1,ASSPKTGGGSPLH
TRBJ1-2,TRBV27,.,AISIGYT
TRBJ2-7,TRBV9,.,ASSVEDGSSYEQY
TRBJ2-3,TRBV5-1,TRBD1,ASSRDRGGTDTQY
TRBJ1-2,TRBV2,TRBD1,ASSSEQGKNYGYT
TRBJ2-3,TRBV6-1,.,ASMDGGPVDTQY
TRBJ2-7,TRBV6-5,TRBD1,ASGLGTDYEQY
TRBJ1-6,TRBV5-6,.,ASSFPTGVSPLH
TRBJ1-4,TRBV10-2,.,ASSEGPGRQKLF